This TCR beta chain was retrieved from a study of T cell responses to AZD1222 COVID-19 vaccine. Study conclusions and caveats: Possibly, clonal diversity was underestimated; donors were largely white British and included more females. Vaccination with two AZD1222 doses was followed by a rise in Spike-specific TCR breadth and depth. Reports say nearly half of spike-specific TCRs go after unmutated variant regions.

The germline gives CDR1 MNHEY, CDR2 SVGAGI. The CDR3 length is 12 residues. V shed 5 bases, J shed 6 bases, and the junction held 1 base outside the gene matches. Regarding this clone: The target antigen is unknown.

Measured with immunoSEQ multiplex PCR; TCRdb has only the in-frame clones, and not every one. The repertoire holds 100,000 to 150,000 clones, just over 85% seen once, with about 19% in the top ten. This receptor was obtained from an adult in good health. The chain is built from TRBV6-5 and TRBJ1-2; 9 nucleotides agree with TRBD1. The sequencing here drew on peripheral blood, taken on day 0 of MenACWY control vaccination. CDR3 amino acids: CASSTGGNGYTF. CDR3 nucleotides: TGTGCCAGCAGTACAGGGGGCAATGGCTACACCTTC.